This T cell receptor beta chain stems from a study of blood T cell repertoires in COVID-19. Study in general: The study drew acute and convalescent COVID-19 samples from the United States, Italy and Spain. Sample material is recorded as cDNA or gDNA derived from T cells, B-cell-depleted T cells, or PBMCs.

How the authors handled the data: It was from reference gene primer amplification that nucleated cell counts were estimated. Assay used: immunoSEQ multiplex PCR; TCRdb lists only in-frame clones, some missing. V and J calls and clone size are as listed in that table; D and trimming were resolved from the DNA. Of around 180,000 clones in the sample, 65% to 90% were seen once. CDR3 length equals 15 residues. Unmatched junction bases numbered 7, after V lost 5 bases and J lost 4 bases. Germline values: CDR1 MDHEN, CDR2 SYDVKM. Input material: peripheral blood. This chain connects TRBV28 to TRBJ1-1, with 10 bases fitting TRBD1. The clonotype originates from a human donor in a cohort sampled during active COVID-19. CDR3 loop: CASSPAGQGITEAFF. The DNA for the CDR3 is TGTGCCAGCAGTCCCGCGGGACAGGGGATCACTGAAGCTTTCTTT.